The T cell receptor beta chain under discussion was sequenced for a study of early T cells in non-severe SARS-CoV-2 infection. There are 13 residues in the CDR3. Germline CDR1 is LNHDA and CDR2 is SQIVND (reference sequence). V was pared by 2 bases and J by 10 bases, with 13 bases between. This clonotype was counted ten times or more. One entry per CDR3 protein results from TCRdb running MiXCR on the 5' RACE reads. The top ten clones hold roughly 15% of a sample with roughly 31,000 distinct CDR3 sequences, roughly a tenth of them seen once. Input material: whole blood. The clonotype comes from an adult who was a healthcare worker with PCR-confirmed SARS-CoV-2 infection or an uninfected control (not recorded which). The chain combines TRBV19 with TRBJ2-3; D perhaps matches TRBD2 (5 bases). The DNA of the CDR3 is TGTGCCAGTAGTATAAAAGCGAGGGAAGCGCAGTATTTT. The encoded protein is CASSIKAREAQYF. The full variable domain, in which reference TRBV19 and TRBJ2-3 provide the parts outside the CDR3, is DGGITQSPKYLFRKEGQNVTLSCEQNLNHDAMYWYRQDPGQGLRLIYYSQIVNDFQKGDIAEGYSVSREKKESFPLTVTSAQKNPTAFYLCASSIKAREAQYFGPGTRLTVL.